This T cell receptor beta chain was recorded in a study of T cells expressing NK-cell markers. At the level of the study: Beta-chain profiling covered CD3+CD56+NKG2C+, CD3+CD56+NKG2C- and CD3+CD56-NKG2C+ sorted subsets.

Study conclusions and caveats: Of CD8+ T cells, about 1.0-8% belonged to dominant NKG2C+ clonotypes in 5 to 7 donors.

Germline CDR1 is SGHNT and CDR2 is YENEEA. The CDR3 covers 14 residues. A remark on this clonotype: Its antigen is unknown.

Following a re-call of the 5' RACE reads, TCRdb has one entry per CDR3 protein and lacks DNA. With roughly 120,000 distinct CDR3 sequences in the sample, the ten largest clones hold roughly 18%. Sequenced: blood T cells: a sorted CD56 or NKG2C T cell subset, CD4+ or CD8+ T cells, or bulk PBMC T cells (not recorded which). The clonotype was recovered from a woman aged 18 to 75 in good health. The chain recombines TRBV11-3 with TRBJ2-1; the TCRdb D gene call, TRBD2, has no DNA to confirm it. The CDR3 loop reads CASSDRTGHNEQFF. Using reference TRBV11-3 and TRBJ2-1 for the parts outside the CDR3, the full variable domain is EAGVVQSPRYKIIEKKQPVAFWCNPISGHNTLYWYLQNLGQGPELLIRYENEEAVDDSQLPKDRFSAERLKGVDSTLKIQPAELGDSAVYLCASSDRTGHNEQFFGPGTRLTVL.